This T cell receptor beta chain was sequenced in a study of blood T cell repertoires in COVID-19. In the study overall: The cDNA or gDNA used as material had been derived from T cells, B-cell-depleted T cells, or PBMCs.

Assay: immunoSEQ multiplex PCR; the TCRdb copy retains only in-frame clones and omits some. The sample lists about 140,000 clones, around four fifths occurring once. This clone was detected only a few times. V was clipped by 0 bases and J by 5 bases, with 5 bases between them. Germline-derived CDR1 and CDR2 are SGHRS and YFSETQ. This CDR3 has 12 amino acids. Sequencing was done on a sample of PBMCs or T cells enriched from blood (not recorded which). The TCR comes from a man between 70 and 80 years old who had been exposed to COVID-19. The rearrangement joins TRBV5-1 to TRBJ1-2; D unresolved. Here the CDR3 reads CASSLDQYGYTF. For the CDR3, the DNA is TGCGCCAGCAGCTTGGACCAGTATGGCTACACCTTC. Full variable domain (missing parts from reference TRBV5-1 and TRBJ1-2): KAGVTQTPRYLIKTRGQQVTLSCSPISGHRSVSWYQQTPGQGLQFLFEYFSETQRNKGNFPGRFSGRQFSNSRSEMNVSTLELGDSALYLCASSLDQYGYTFGSGTRLTVV.